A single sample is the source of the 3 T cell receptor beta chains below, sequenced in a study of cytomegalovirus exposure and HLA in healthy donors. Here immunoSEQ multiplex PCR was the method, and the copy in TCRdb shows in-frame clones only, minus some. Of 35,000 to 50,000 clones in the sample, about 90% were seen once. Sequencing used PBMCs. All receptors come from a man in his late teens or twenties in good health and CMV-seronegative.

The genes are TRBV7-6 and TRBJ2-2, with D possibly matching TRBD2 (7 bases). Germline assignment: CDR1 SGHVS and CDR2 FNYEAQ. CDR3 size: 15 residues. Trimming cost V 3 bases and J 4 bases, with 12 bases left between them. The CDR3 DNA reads TGTGCCAGCAGCTTGGGGGCGGGAGTCACCGGGGAGCTGTTTTTT. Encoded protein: CASSLGAGVTGELFF.

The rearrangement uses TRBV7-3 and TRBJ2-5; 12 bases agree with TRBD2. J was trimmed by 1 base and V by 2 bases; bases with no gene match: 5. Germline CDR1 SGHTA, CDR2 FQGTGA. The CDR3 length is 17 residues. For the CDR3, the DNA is TGTGCCAGCAGCTTAGTACCGGGACTAGCGGGCCAAGAGACCCAGTACTTC. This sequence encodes CASSLVPGLAGQETQYF.

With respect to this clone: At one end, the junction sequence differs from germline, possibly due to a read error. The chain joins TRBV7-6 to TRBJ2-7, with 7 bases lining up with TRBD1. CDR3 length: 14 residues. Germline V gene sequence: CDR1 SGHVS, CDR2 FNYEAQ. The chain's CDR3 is CASSSGQASSEQYF. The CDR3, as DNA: TGTGCCAGCAGCAGCGGACAGGCGTCCTCCGAGCAGTACTTC. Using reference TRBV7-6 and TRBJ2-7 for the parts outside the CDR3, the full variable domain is GAGVSQSPRYKVTKRGQDVALRCDPISGHVSLYWYRQALGQGPEFLTYFNYEAQQDKSGLPNDRFSAERPEGSISTLTIQRTEQRDSAMYRCASSSGQASSEQYFGPGTRLTVT.